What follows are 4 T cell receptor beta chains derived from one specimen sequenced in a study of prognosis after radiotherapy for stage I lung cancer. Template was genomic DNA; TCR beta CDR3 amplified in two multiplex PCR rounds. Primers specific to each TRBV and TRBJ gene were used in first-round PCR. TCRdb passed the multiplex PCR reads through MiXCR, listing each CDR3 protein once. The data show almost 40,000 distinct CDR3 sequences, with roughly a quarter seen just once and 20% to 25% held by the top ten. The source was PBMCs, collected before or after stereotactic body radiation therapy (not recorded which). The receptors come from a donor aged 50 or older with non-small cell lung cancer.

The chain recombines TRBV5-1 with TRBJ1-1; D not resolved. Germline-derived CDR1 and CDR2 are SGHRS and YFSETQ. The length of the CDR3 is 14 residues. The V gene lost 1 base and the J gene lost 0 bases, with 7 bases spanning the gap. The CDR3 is CASSLLALNTEAFF. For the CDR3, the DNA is TGCGCCAGCAGCTTGTTGGCTCTGAACACTGAAGCTTTCTTT.

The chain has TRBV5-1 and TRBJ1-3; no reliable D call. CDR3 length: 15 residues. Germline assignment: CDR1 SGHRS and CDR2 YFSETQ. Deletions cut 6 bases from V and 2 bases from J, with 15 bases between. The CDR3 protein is CASIPPKVAGNTIYF. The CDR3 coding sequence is TGCGCCAGCATCCCCCCTAAGGTGGCTGGAAACACCATATATTTT.

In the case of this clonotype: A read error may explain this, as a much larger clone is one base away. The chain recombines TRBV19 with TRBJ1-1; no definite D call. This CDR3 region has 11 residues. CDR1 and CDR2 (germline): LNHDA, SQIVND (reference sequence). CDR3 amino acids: CASSWWAEALF. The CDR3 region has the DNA TGTGCCAGTAGTTGGTGGGCTGAAGCTTTGTTT.

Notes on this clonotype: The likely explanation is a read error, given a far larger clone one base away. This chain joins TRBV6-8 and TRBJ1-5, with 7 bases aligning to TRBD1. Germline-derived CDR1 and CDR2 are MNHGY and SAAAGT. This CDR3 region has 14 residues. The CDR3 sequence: CASSYRGQEQPQNF. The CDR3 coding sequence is TGTGCCAGCAGTTACAGGGGGCAGGAGCAGCCCCAGAATTTT.